This TCR beta chain comes out of a study of breast tumors, draining lymph nodes, adjacent tissues. Breast cancer patients provided tissue from their axillary draining lymph nodes. The CDR3 is made up of 12 amino acids. V shed 0 bases and J shed 12 bases, with 12 bases lying between them. Germline CDR1 reads SGDLS; CDR2 reads YYNGEE. As to this clonotype: Its antigen is undetermined.

TCRdb reanalysed the multiplex PCR reads using MiXCR and keeps one entry per CDR3 protein. There are 180,000 or so distinct CDR3 sequences in the sample; more than 25% occur only once, and about 3.7% lies in the top ten. Study-wide results and caveats: Findings are consistent with lymph node origin and intratumoral expansion of most tumor T cells. Luminal-like breast cancer showed significantly higher tumor–nontumor repertoire similarity than basal-like.

The receptor was isolated from a female donor with breast cancer. Some clones in this sample may be carry-over from other donors' samples. The sample comprised axillary lymph node tissue. The V gene is TRBV9, the J gene TRBJ1-2; maybe TRBD1 (5 bases). CDR3 coding DNA: TGTGCCAGCAGCGTAGCAGGGTCTGGAAACACCTTC. Its protein product is CASSVAGSGNTF.